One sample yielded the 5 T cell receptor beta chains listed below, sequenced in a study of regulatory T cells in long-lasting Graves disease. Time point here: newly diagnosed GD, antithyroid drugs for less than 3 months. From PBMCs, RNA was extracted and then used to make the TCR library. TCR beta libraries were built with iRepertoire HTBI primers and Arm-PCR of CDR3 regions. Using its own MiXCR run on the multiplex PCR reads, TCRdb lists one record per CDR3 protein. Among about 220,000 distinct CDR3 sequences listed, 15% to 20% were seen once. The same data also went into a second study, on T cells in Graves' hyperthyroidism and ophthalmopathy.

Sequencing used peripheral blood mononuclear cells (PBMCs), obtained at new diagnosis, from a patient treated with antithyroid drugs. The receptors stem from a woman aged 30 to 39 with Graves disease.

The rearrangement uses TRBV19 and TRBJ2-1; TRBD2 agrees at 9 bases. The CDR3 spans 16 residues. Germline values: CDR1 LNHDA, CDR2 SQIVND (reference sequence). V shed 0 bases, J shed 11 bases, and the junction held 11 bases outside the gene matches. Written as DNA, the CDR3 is TGTGCCAGTAGTATAGATGGGGGGGGACTAGCAGGAAAGCAGTTCTTC. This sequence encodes CASSIDGGGLAGKQFF.

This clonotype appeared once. The CDR3 DNA reads TGTGCCAGCAGGGGGGGAGCCTTGAGCTCACCCCTCCACTTT. It specifies CASRGGALSSPLHF. The chain recombines TRBV25-1 with TRBJ1-6; TRBD1 might be the D (5 bases). Per germline, CDR1 MGHDK and CDR2 SYGVNS. The V and J ends lost 6 bases and 10 bases respectively, with 16 bases between them. This CDR3 spans 14 amino acids.

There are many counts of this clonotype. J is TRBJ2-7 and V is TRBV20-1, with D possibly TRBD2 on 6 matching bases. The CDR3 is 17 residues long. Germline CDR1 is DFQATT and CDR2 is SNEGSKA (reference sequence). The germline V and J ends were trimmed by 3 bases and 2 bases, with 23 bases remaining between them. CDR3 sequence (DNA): TGCAGTGCTAGCGGGAAACGTCGGGGGATGAGTACCTACGAGCAGTACTTC. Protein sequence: CSASGKRRGMSTYEQYF.

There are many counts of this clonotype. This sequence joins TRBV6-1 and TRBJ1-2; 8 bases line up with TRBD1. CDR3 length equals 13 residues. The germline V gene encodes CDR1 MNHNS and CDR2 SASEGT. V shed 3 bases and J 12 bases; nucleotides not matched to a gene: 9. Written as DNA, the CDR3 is TGTGCCAGCAGTGAGACCCGGACAGGGCCCGACACCTTC. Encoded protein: CASSETRTGPDTF.

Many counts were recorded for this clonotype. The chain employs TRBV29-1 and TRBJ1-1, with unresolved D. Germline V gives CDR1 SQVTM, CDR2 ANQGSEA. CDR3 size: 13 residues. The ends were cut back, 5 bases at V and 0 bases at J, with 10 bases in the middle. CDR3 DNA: TGCAGCGTTCGACGCCTTATGAACACTGAAGCTTTCTTT. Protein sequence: CSVRRLMNTEAFF.